This T cell receptor (beta chain) was obtained from a study of blood T cell repertoires in COVID-19. About the research overall: Acute-phase and convalescent COVID-19 samples originated in the United States, Italy and Spain. From T cells, B-cell-depleted T cells, or PBMCs came the material, which was cDNA or gDNA.

V lost 3 bases and J lost 3, with 8 bases in between. This CDR3 is built from 13 residues. Germline V CDR1 and CDR2: LNHDA, SQIVND (reference sequence). Original methodology: Estimates of nucleated cell counts were drawn from the amplification of reference gene primers. Assay: immunoSEQ multiplex PCR; the TCRdb copy retains only in-frame clones and omits some. The DNA was the basis for D and trimming; V, J and clone size are from that table. The sample has about 170,000 clones, about 80% seen once; the top ten hold roughly 9%. V and J are TRBV19 and TRBJ1-1; possible D gene TRBD1, 5 bases. Sequenced material: peripheral blood. The TCR sequence derives from a woman aged 70-85 years with acute or convalescent COVID-19. The CDR3 DNA is TGTGCCAGTAGTATGGGGGGAGACACTGAAGCTTTCTTT. Its protein is CASSMGGDTEAFF.